The T cell receptor (beta chain) described here comes from a study of T cells in Graves' hyperthyroidism and ophthalmopathy. Study conclusions and caveats: In validation, the model predicted ophthalmopathy. These predictions came a median approximately 5.9 months before onset. The blood repertoire included most of the expanded thyroid clonotypes above 0.001.

Hyperthyroidism in the patients, aged 18 to 65, was newly diagnosed and under 2 months in duration. Reasons for excluding patients were uncontrolled infection, other autoimmune disease, pregnancy or lactation. Germline CDR1 and CDR2: KGHDR and SFDVKD. The CDR3 runs to 15 residues. RNA transcripts yielded amplified TCR beta CDR3 regions. TCR CDR3 underwent first-round RT-PCR with the HTBI primer set. One entry per CDR3 protein results from TCRdb running MiXCR on the multiplex PCR reads. The table includes about 150,000 distinct CDR3 sequences, approximately 20% detected once. Points on this clonotype: Antigen unknown. The junction and the germline gene differ at one end; a read error may be behind it.

Sequencing input: blood. The sequence derives from a woman between 50 and 59 years old with Graves' hyperthyroidism that later progressed to Graves' ophthalmopathy. This chain links TRBV24-1 with TRBJ1-4; 8 bases fit TRBD1. For the CDR3, the DNA is TGTGCCACCAGTGACCCGGGACAGGTTCCTGAAGAACTGTTTTTT. It yields the protein CATSDPGQVPEELFF.